Each of the 13 T cell receptor beta chains below was sequenced from the same sample in a study of cytomegalovirus exposure and HLA in healthy donors (dated by TCRdb to 2016 to 2017). The protocol used for the library was the immunoSEQ multiplex PCR assay. For the multiplex PCR, a mixture combining 60 forward primers for TCR Vbeta segments and 13 reverse primers for TCR Jbeta segments was used. The immuneACCESS repertoire file appears here via TCRdb, limited to in-frame rearrangements. These files lack a portion of the clones; in checked studies, under half of the deficit traces to unresolved V genes, and the cause of the others is not known. The sample yields around 85,000 clones; about 80% were counted once. About a third of the sample lies in the top ten. Sequenced sample: PBMCs. The receptors derive from a man between 45 and 60 years old in good health and CMV-seropositive.

A few counts support this clone. CDR3 loop: CASSDMGHFQYF. CDR3 DNA sequence: TGTGCCAGCAGCGACATGGGACACTTTCAGTACTTC. The chain uses TRBV7-9 and TRBJ2-4; weak D call: TRBD1 (6 bases). The V gene's germline CDR1 is SEHNR and CDR2 FQNEAQ (reference sequence). The CDR3 is 12 amino acids. V shed 5 bases and J shed 11 bases, with 13 bases lying between them.

This clone was observed once. The genes are TRBV7-3 and TRBJ2-3; 7 nucleotides align to TRBD2. The CDR3 totals 14 residues. The J segment lost 5 bases and the V segment lost 6 bases, leaving 8 bases of the junction unmatched. Germline V gives CDR1 SGHTA, CDR2 FQGTGA. CDR3 residues: CASRLAPNKDTQYF. CDR3 coding DNA: TGTGCCAGCAGACTAGCGCCAAATAAAGATACGCAGTATTTT.

The chain couples TRBV5-1 to TRBJ2-2, with TRBD2 identical over 7 bases. CDR3 length: 16 amino acids. CDR1 is SGHRS and CDR2 is YFSETQ in the germline V gene. The junction had 12 bases not matched to a gene; V was cut back by 4 bases and J by 6 bases. Here the CDR3 DNA reads TGCGCCAGCAGCCTGTCGAGGGAGGGCCGGTCCGGGGAGCTGTTTTTT. This gives the protein CASSLSREGRSGELFF.

The rearrangement joins TRBV6-5 to TRBJ2-1; D is possibly TRBD2 (6 bases). The CDR3 is 15 residues long. Trimming stripped 3 bases from V and 0 bases from J, with 9 bases between. Germline CDR1 and CDR2: MNHEY and SVGAGI. In DNA, the CDR3 is TGTGCCAGCAGTTATAGCGGTAGCTCCTACAATGAGCAGTTCTTC. Its protein product is CASSYSGSSYNEQFF.

The chain is built from TRBV30 and TRBJ1-4; 7 bases are a match to TRBD1. Germline lookup yields CDR1 GTSNPN and CDR2 SVGIG (reference sequence). V shed 7 bases and J 0 bases; nucleotides not matched to a gene: 2. CDR3 length equals 13 residues. The CDR3 DNA sequence: TGTGCCTCCGGACAGGCAACTAATGAAAAACTGTTTTTT. Its translation is CASGQATNEKLFF.

This chain joins TRBV30 and TRBJ2-5; no reliable D call. The DNA end is a closer match to TRBJ2-7, so the J assignment may be wrong. The germline CDR1 and CDR2 sequences are GTSNPN and SVGIG (reference sequence). The CDR3 runs to 13 residues. The DNA for the CDR3 is TGTGCCTGGAGTGTAGGCGGCGGATACGAGCAGTACTTC. Amino acids: CAWSVGGGYEQYF.

This clone was recorded only once. The chain is built from TRBV5-1 and TRBJ1-4, with D maybe TRBD1 (5 bases). Germline V gene sequence: CDR1 SGHRS, CDR2 YFSETQ. Trimming stripped 5 bases from V and 2 bases from J, with 22 bases between. The CDR3 totals 18 residues. CDR3 in DNA: TGCGCCAGCAGTCTCCGCGGGACGGTGGGGACGACTAATGAAAAACTGTTTTTT. It encodes CASSLRGTVGTTNEKLFF.

This chain uses TRBV11-2 with TRBJ1-4; D remains ambiguous. There are 13 residues in the CDR3. Germline CDR1 reads SGHAT; CDR2 reads FQNNGV. V lost 4 bases, J lost 6 bases, and 9 bases lay in between. CDR3 residues: CASSSAPDEKLFF. CDR3 nucleotide sequence: TGTGCCAGCAGCTCCGCCCCGGATGAAAAACTGTTTTTT. The variable domain in full, with the rest retrieved from reference TRBV11-2 and TRBJ1-4, is EAGVAQSPRYKIIEKRQSVAFWCNPISGHATLYWYQQILGQGPKLLIQFQNNGVVDDSQLPKDRFSAERLKGVDSTLKIQPAKLEDSAVYLCASSSAPDEKLFFGSGTQLSVL.

The chain combines TRBV28 with TRBJ2-1, with TRBD2 matching 15 bases. V dropped 6 bases and J dropped 16; count of bases not matched to a gene: 16. The germline V gene has CDR1 MDHEN and CDR2 SYDVKM. This CDR3 comprises 16 residues. The CDR3 region is CASSPPGTSGRNSGFF. DNA of the CDR3: TGTGCCAGCAGCCCACCCGGGACTAGCGGGAGGAACTCAGGCTTCTTC.

The J gene is TRBJ1-5, the V gene TRBV21-1; the D call in the table, TRBD1, was not verified against the DNA. TRBV21-1 is noted as a pseudogene. CDR3 length equals 14 residues. The CDR3 protein is CASSNVQGDQPQHF. CDR3 DNA sequence: TGTGCCAGCAGCAATGTTCAGGGGGATCAGCCCCAGCATTTT.

V and J are TRBV18 and TRBJ1-4, with D maybe TRBD1 (5 bases). This CDR3 spans 15 amino acids. Germline-derived CDR1 and CDR2 are KGHSH and LQKENI. The ends were cut back, 1 base at V and 0 bases at J, with 6 bases in the middle. The CDR3, as DNA: TGTGCCAGCTCACCACGACAGACAACTAATGAAAAACTGTTTTTT. Residues: CASSPRQTTNEKLFF.

The sample holds one count of this clone. The rearrangement joins TRBV18 to TRBJ1-1; D unclear. Per germline, CDR1 KGHSH and CDR2 LQKENI. V dropped 2 bases and J dropped 2 bases, with 12 bases sitting between them. This CDR3 has 15 residues. In nucleotides, the CDR3 is TGTGCCAGCTCACCATTCACCCCAACTAACACTGAAGCTTTCTTT. Its protein product is CASSPFTPTNTEAFF.

This chain joins TRBV7-3 and TRBJ1-2; D is possibly TRBD1 (6 bases). Between the trimmed V and J ends, which lost 2 bases and 3 bases, there was a span of 22 bases. The CDR3 is 18 amino acids. Germline loops: CDR1 SGHTA, CDR2 FQGTGA. The CDR3 bases are TGTGCCAGCAGCTTATTCGAGACAGGACGGACGATCTACTATGGCTACACCTTC. Amino acids: CASSLFETGRTIYYGYTF. Full variable domain (remainder filled in from reference TRBV7-3 and TRBJ1-2): GAGVSQTPSNKVTEKGKYVELRCDPISGHTALYWYRQSLGQGPEFLIYFQGTGAADDSGLPNDRFFAVRPEGSVSTLKIQRTERGDSAVYLCASSLFETGRTIYYGYTFGSGTRLTVV.